These T cell receptor beta chains were read from a single sample in a study of blood T cell repertoires in COVID-19. Profiled with immunoSEQ multiplex PCR; TCRdb holds only in-frame clones, not every one. The top ten clones hold about 3.6% of a sample with some 130,000 clones, about 87% of them seen once. Sequenced sample: peripheral blood. The origin of the receptors is a woman aged 55-75 years with acute or convalescent COVID-19. The CDR3 runs from the conserved cysteine through the conserved F or W. D genes are given only for firm matches. The size entry is marked missing in some rows and otherwise reads once, few, many or a size class.

j_call: TRBJ2-1
v_call: TRBV11-2
d_call: TRBD2
clone_size: -
cdr3_aa: CASSLLAGGLDQQFF
cdr3_nt: TGTGCCAGCAGTTTACTAGCGGGAGGACTAGACCAGCAGTTCTTC

j_call: TRBJ2-1
v_call: TRBV20-1
d_call: -
clone_size: -
cdr3_aa: CSASSLAGSHEQFF
cdr3_nt: TGCAGTGCTAGTAGTTTAGCTGGGTCCCATGAGCAGTTCTTC

j_call: TRBJ2-1
v_call: TRBV2
d_call: -
clone_size: once
cdr3_aa: CASTAVLDNEQFF
cdr3_nt: TGTGCCAGCACGGCCGTACTAGACAATGAGCAGTTCTTC

j_call: TRBJ1-3
v_call: TRBV15
d_call: -
clone_size: -
cdr3_aa: CATSRDPGAGNTIYF
cdr3_nt: TGTGCCACCAGCAGAGATCCCGGGGCTGGAAACACCATATATTTT

j_call: TRBJ1-2
v_call: TRBV2
d_call: -
clone_size: -
cdr3_aa: CASSEGRVYGYTF
cdr3_nt: TGTGCCAGCAGTGAAGGCAGGGTCTATGGCTACACCTTC

j_call: TRBJ1-2
v_call: TRBV2
d_call: TRBD1
clone_size: -
cdr3_aa: CASRDRGHGYTF
cdr3_nt: TGTGCCAGCAGGGACAGGGGCCATGGCTACACCTTC

j_call: TRBJ1-2
v_call: TRBV10-3
d_call: -
clone_size: -
cdr3_aa: CAISESSSGENYGYTF
cdr3_nt: TGTGCCATCAGTGAGTCGTCGTCAGGGGAGAACTATGGCTACACCTTC

j_call: TRBJ1-1
v_call: TRBV7-8
d_call: -
clone_size: -
cdr3_aa: CASSLGQGEAFF
cdr3_nt: TGTGCCAGCAGCTTAGGGCAGGGTGAAGCTTTCTTT

j_call: TRBJ1-1
v_call: TRBV10-1
d_call: TRBD1
clone_size: -
cdr3_aa: CASSESGTGGKTFF
cdr3_nt: TGCGCCAGCAGTGAGAGCGGGACAGGGGGAAAAACTTTCTTT

j_call: TRBJ1-1
v_call: TRBV2
d_call: TRBD1
clone_size: -
cdr3_aa: CASVVQGAWDTEAFF
cdr3_nt: TGTGCCAGCGTCGTACAGGGGGCTTGGGACACTGAAGCTTTCTTT

j_call: TRBJ1-2
v_call: TRBV6-2/TRBV6-3
d_call: TRBD1
clone_size: -
cdr3_aa: CASSYSPGGTGYTF
cdr3_nt: TGTGCCAGCAGTTACTCGCCAGGGGGGACTGGCTACACCTTC

j_call: TRBJ1-1
v_call: TRBV18
d_call: -
clone_size: -
cdr3_aa: CASSPLSGDTEAFF
cdr3_nt: TGTGCCAGCTCACCACTCTCAGGGGACACTGAAGCTTTCTTT

j_call: TRBJ1-2
v_call: TRBV7-3
d_call: -
clone_size: once
cdr3_aa: CASSPTANYGYTF
cdr3_nt: TGTGCCAGCAGCCCGACAGCTAACTATGGCTACACCTTC

j_call: TRBJ2-3
v_call: TRBV7-9
d_call: -
clone_size: -
cdr3_aa: CASSPAERGSDTQYF
cdr3_nt: TGTGCCAGCAGCCCCGCAGAGCGAGGTTCAGATACGCAGTATTTT

j_call: TRBJ1-1
v_call: TRBV28
d_call: TRBD1
clone_size: -
cdr3_aa: CASSLLWTGLTNTEAFF
cdr3_nt: TGTGCCAGCAGTCTCTTATGGACAGGTTTGACGAACACTGAAGCTTTCTTT

j_call: TRBJ2-7
v_call: TRBV29-1
d_call: -
clone_size: -
cdr3_aa: CSVGSAGDRYEQYF
cdr3_nt: TGCAGCGTTGGGTCGGCAGGGGACCGCTACGAGCAGTACTTC

j_call: TRBJ1-1
v_call: TRBV7-7
d_call: -
clone_size: -
cdr3_aa: CASSQGLGTEAFF
cdr3_nt: TGTGCTAGCAGCCAAGGACTGGGGACTGAAGCTTTCTTT

j_call: TRBJ2-5
v_call: TRBV9
d_call: TRBD2
clone_size: -
cdr3_aa: CASSVGAGGPETQYF
cdr3_nt: TGTGCCAGCAGCGTAGGAGCGGGAGGGCCGGAGACCCAGTACTTC

j_call: TRBJ2-5
v_call: TRBV2
d_call: TRBD1
clone_size: few
cdr3_aa: CASDGQGAGETQYF
cdr3_nt: TGTGCCAGCGACGGACAGGGGGCGGGAGAGACCCAGTACTTC

j_call: TRBJ2-1
v_call: TRBV7-2
d_call: TRBD2
clone_size: few
cdr3_aa: CASSSVAGVYNEQFF
cdr3_nt: TGTGCCAGCAGCTCGGTAGCGGGAGTCTACAATGAGCAGTTCTTC

j_call: TRBJ1-1
v_call: TRBV19
d_call: -
clone_size: -
cdr3_aa: CASSTQLNTEAFF
cdr3_nt: TGTGCCAGTAGTACACAGCTGAACACTGAAGCTTTCTTT

j_call: TRBJ1-6
v_call: TRBV6-1
d_call: -
clone_size: -
cdr3_aa: CASSESLRGNSPLHF
cdr3_nt: TGTGCCAGCAGTGAATCGTTGAGGGGGAATTCACCCCTCCACTTT

j_call: TRBJ2-1
v_call: TRBV7-9
d_call: -
clone_size: -
cdr3_aa: CASSLGGFEQFF
cdr3_nt: TGTGCCAGCAGCTTAGGGGGCTTTGAGCAGTTCTTC

j_call: TRBJ2-1
v_call: TRBV28
d_call: TRBD2
clone_size: -
cdr3_aa: CASSFPSAGGNEQFF
cdr3_nt: TGTGCCAGCAGTTTCCCATCTGCGGGAGGTAACGAGCAGTTCTTC

j_call: TRBJ2-5
v_call: TRBV5-1
d_call: -
clone_size: -
cdr3_aa: CASSPGLNQETQYF
cdr3_nt: TGCGCCAGCAGCCCGGGACTTAACCAAGAGACCCAGTACTTC

j_call: TRBJ1-5
v_call: TRBV3-1/TRBV3-2
d_call: -
clone_size: -
cdr3_aa: CASSQDAGAPRPQHF
cdr3_nt: TGTGCCAGCAGCCAAGACGCAGGGGCGCCCCGGCCCCAGCATTTT

j_call: TRBJ2-1
v_call: TRBV7-8
d_call: TRBD1
clone_size: once
cdr3_aa: CASSRQGAIPFSSYNEQFF
cdr3_nt: TGTGCCAGCAGCCGACAGGGGGCTATACCCTTCAGCTCCTACAATGAGCAGTTCTTC

j_call: TRBJ2-1
v_call: TRBV19
d_call: TRBD2
clone_size: -
cdr3_aa: CASSITSGSWNNEQFF
cdr3_nt: TGTGCCAGTAGTATAACGAGCGGGAGTTGGAACAATGAGCAGTTCTTC

j_call: TRBJ1-1
v_call: TRBV5-1
d_call: -
clone_size: -
cdr3_aa: CASSAPGVGTEAFF
cdr3_nt: TGCGCCAGCAGCGCCCCGGGGGTCGGAACTGAAGCTTTCTTT

j_call: TRBJ2-7
v_call: TRBV9
d_call: -
clone_size: few
cdr3_aa: CASSVGSSSYEQYF
cdr3_nt: TGTGCCAGCAGCGTAGGCTCGAGCTCCTACGAGCAGTACTTC

j_call: TRBJ1-2
v_call: TRBV14
d_call: -
clone_size: -
cdr3_aa: CASSSGVNYGYTF
cdr3_nt: TGTGCCAGCAGCTCCGGGGTCAACTATGGCTACACCTTC

j_call: TRBJ2-2
v_call: TRBV29-1
d_call: TRBD1
clone_size: -
cdr3_aa: CSVGQGTGELFF
cdr3_nt: TGCAGCGTTGGACAGGGAACCGGGGAGCTGTTTTTT

j_call: TRBJ2-5
v_call: TRBV12-3/TRBV12-4
d_call: -
clone_size: -
cdr3_aa: CASSFQGGETQYF
cdr3_nt: TGTGCCAGCAGTTTCCAGGGAGGAGAGACCCAGTACTTC

j_call: TRBJ1-4
v_call: TRBV28
d_call: -
clone_size: -
cdr3_aa: CASSPQAAGDEKLFF
cdr3_nt: TGTGCCAGCAGCCCTCAGGCGGCGGGCGATGAAAAACTGTTTTTT

j_call: TRBJ2-3
v_call: TRBV5-4
d_call: TRBD2
clone_size: -
cdr3_aa: CASSLLAGPSDTQYF
cdr3_nt: TGTGCCAGCAGCTTGCTAGCGGGGCCCTCAGATACGCAGTATTTT

j_call: TRBJ2-1
v_call: TRBV27
d_call: -
clone_size: -
cdr3_aa: CASSSRLGNFPNEQFF
cdr3_nt: TGTGCCAGCAGTTCCCGGCTAGGAAACTTTCCTAATGAGCAGTTCTTC

j_call: TRBJ2-1
v_call: TRBV3-1/TRBV3-2
d_call: -
clone_size: -
cdr3_aa: CASSQGPTGRPGDEQFF
cdr3_nt: TGTGCCAGCAGCCAAGGTCCTACAGGGCGTCCAGGCGATGAGCAGTTCTTC

j_call: TRBJ1-1
v_call: TRBV2
d_call: TRBD1
clone_size: -
cdr3_aa: CASSWGQQAFF
cdr3_nt: TGTGCCAGCAGTTGGGGACAGCAAGCTTTCTTT

j_call: TRBJ2-6
v_call: TRBV7-8
d_call: -
clone_size: -
cdr3_aa: CASSFGETGANVLTF
cdr3_nt: TGTGCCAGCAGCTTCGGTGAGACTGGGGCCAACGTCCTGACTTTC

j_call: TRBJ1-5
v_call: TRBV28
d_call: -
clone_size: -
cdr3_aa: CASSVTPEGQPQHF
cdr3_nt: TGTGCCAGCAGTGTGACCCCGGAGGGTCAGCCCCAGCATTTT

j_call: TRBJ1-4
v_call: TRBV9
d_call: -
clone_size: -
cdr3_aa: CASSAGGREKLFF
cdr3_nt: TGTGCCAGCAGCGCCGGGGGAAGGGAAAAACTGTTTTTT

j_call: TRBJ1-1
v_call: TRBV9
d_call: TRBD1
clone_size: -
cdr3_aa: CASSVLDRGVYTEAFF
cdr3_nt: TGTGCCAGCAGCGTACTGGACAGGGGGGTATACACTGAAGCTTTCTTT

j_call: TRBJ1-1
v_call: TRBV19
d_call: TRBD1
clone_size: -
cdr3_aa: CASSIWTGNTEAFF
cdr3_nt: TGTGCCAGTAGTATTTGGACAGGTAACACTGAAGCTTTCTTT

j_call: TRBJ1-3
v_call: TRBV5-1
d_call: TRBD1
clone_size: -
cdr3_aa: CASSARTGGLGNTIYF
cdr3_nt: TGCGCCAGCAGCGCCCGGACAGGGGGTCTTGGAAACACCATATATTTT

j_call: TRBJ1-1
v_call: TRBV6-5
d_call: -
clone_size: -
cdr3_aa: CASSYPNTEAFF
cdr3_nt: TGTGCCAGCAGTTACCCCAATACTGAAGCTTTCTTT

j_call: TRBJ1-6
v_call: TRBV6-5
d_call: -
clone_size: once
cdr3_aa: CASSLTGQSNSPLHF
cdr3_nt: TGTGCCAGCAGTCTTACGGGACAAAGTAATTCACCCCTCCACTTT